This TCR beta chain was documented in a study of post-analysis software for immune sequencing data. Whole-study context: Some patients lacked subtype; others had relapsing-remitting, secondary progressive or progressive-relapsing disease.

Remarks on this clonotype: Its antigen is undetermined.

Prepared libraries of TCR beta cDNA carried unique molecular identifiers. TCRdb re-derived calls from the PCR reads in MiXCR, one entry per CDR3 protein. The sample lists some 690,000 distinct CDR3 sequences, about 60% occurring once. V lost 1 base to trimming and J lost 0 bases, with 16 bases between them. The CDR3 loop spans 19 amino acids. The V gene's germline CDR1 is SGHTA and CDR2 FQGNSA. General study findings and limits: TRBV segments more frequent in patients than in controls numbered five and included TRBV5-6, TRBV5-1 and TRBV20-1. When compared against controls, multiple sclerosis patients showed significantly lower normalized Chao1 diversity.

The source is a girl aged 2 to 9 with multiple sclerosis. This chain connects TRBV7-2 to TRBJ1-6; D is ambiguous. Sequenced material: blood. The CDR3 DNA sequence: TGTGCCAGCAGCTTAGATCCCCCAGGACTTAGCTCCTATAATTCACCCCTCCACTTT. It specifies CASSLDPPGLSSYNSPLHF.